The source of this TCR beta chain is a study of blood T cell repertoires in COVID-19. The CDR3 sequence is 16 residues long. Looked up from germline, CDR1 is SGDLS and CDR2 is YYNGEE. V was clipped by 4 bases and J by 4 bases; unmatched bases: 9. Per the original data handling: Estimation of nucleated cell counts was performed using reference gene primer amplification. Libraries were prepared by immunoSEQ multiplex PCR; TCRdb keeps only in-frame clonotypes and omits some of them. Clonal size and the V and J genes are those of that table, whereas D and trimming came from the DNA. The sample yields 210,000 or so clones, less than 80% seen once.

The TCR sequence derives from a man between 50 and 59 years old who had recovered from COVID-19. The V gene is TRBV9, the J gene TRBJ2-2, with 8 positions matching TRBD1. The sample consisted of peripheral blood. CDR3 amino acids: CASSRDQGASTGELFF. The CDR3 DNA reads TGTGCCAGCAGCCGGGATCAGGGGGCAAGCACCGGGGAGCTGTTTTTT.